The sequence of this TCR beta chain was determined in a study of blood T cell repertoires in COVID-19. Study at large: Sources were T cells, B-cell-depleted T cells, or PBMCs; the material itself was cDNA or gDNA.

CDR3 length: 15 amino acids. V lost 3 bases, J lost 4 bases, and 6 bases stayed unmatched. Germline CDR1 reads SGHDN; CDR2 reads FVKESK. This clone was counted once. The protocol was immunoSEQ multiplex PCR, while the TCRdb copy is restricted to in-frame clones and leaves out a portion. The table has approximately 90,000 clones, roughly nine tenths seen once. The V call is TRBV14, the J call TRBJ2-3, with 8 bases matching TRBD2. The sample taken for sequencing was peripheral blood. The sequence was collected from a man in his fifties with acute or convalescent COVID-19. The CDR3 DNA is TGTGCCAGCAGCCACCGGGGGGGGGCCGCAGATACGCAGTATTTT. Its translation: CASSHRGGAADTQYF.